The clone carrying this TCR beta chain has ten or more counts. Its cognate antigen is unknown. Researchers used two-round multiplex PCR to amplify TCR beta CDR3 starting from genomic DNA. Amplification in first-round PCR relied on primers specific to each TRBV and TRBJ gene. TCRdb re-analysed the multiplex PCR reads in MiXCR, keeping a single row per CDR3 protein. The data hold tens of thousands of distinct CDR3 sequences, with around 43% observed a single time. These data belong to a study of prognosis after radiotherapy for stage I lung cancer. Study in general: Participants consisted of stage I non-small cell lung cancer patients, who were enrolled between April 2018 and early 2019. In a few patients, distant metastases developed after radiotherapy (median roughly 7 months), whereas over 14 patients showed no significant progression.

Notes on the study in general: Post-treatment Shannon entropy following stereotactic body radiation therapy was lower among patients who developed distant metastases. Usage of TRBV and TRBJ genes reportedly differed between metastatic and non-metastatic patients.

Looked up from germline, CDR1 is MNHEY and CDR2 is SVGEGT. V was clipped by 3 bases and J by 5 bases, with 16 bases between them. This CDR3 is built from 15 residues. The receptor was derived from a donor at least 50 years old with non-small cell lung cancer. The sample was PBMCs, taken before or after stereotactic body radiation therapy (not recorded which). V is TRBV6-2 or TRBV6-3 and J is TRBJ2-5; D gene unclear. The CDR3 protein is CASSYNPGHVETQYF. As DNA, the CDR3 is TGTGCCAGCAGTTATAACCCGGGTCATGTGGAGACCCAGTACTTC.